One and the same sample provided the 20 T cell receptor beta chains below, sequenced in a study of cytomegalovirus exposure and HLA in healthy donors. Amplification used 60 Vbeta primers and 13 Jbeta primers. Clones were read by immunoSEQ multiplex PCR, and TCRdb kept only the in-frame ones, dropping some. The sample contains roughly 140,000 clones, 78% of which appear only once. The specimen sequenced was PBMCs. All receptors come from a male donor in good health and CMV-seronegative.

The rearrangement uses TRBV5-1 and TRBJ2-7, with D possibly matching TRBD1 (5 bases). V was clipped by 0 bases and J by 4 bases, with 14 bases between them. Per the germline V gene, CDR1 is SGHRS and CDR2 is YFSETQ. The CDR3 has 15 residues. DNA for the CDR3: TGCGCCAGCAGCTTGGACGGCGGAAGGGGTTACGAGCAGTACTTC. It translates to CASSLDGGRGYEQYF.

The chain couples TRBV5-8 to TRBJ2-5; D is possibly TRBD1 (6 bases). Trimming removed 4 bases at V and 1 base at J, with 14 bases between. The germline V gene has CDR1 SGHTS and CDR2 YDEGEE. The CDR3 covers 15 residues. The CDR3 DNA reads TGTGCCAGCAGCATGCACAGGGTACCCCAAGAGACCCAGTACTTC. It translates to CASSMHRVPQETQYF.

This sequence joins TRBV25-1 and TRBJ2-7, with D tentatively TRBD2 (6 bases). The CDR3 totals 14 residues. Trimming pared 7 bases from V and 7 bases from J, leaving 20 bases between. Looked up from germline, CDR1 is MGHDK and CDR2 is SYGVNS. The CDR3 reads CASKRDDGGVEQYF. In DNA, the CDR3 is TGTGCCAGCAAACGGGACGACGGGGGAGTGGAGCAGTACTTC.

This clone was recorded once. The genes are TRBV27 and TRBJ1-6; D may be TRBD1 (6 bases). The CDR3 extends over 11 amino acids. Between the trimmed V and J ends, which lost 7 bases and 13 bases, there was a span of 11 bases. Germline CDR1 MNHEY, CDR2 SMNVEV (reference sequence). This CDR3 is CASTKGGPLHF. For the CDR3, the DNA is TGTGCCAGCACCAAAGGGGGTCCCCTCCACTTT.

The chain has TRBV5-1 and TRBJ2-5; the D gene is possibly TRBD2 (5 bases). The CDR3 contains 14 residues. V was pared by 5 bases and J by 1 base, with 12 bases between. The V gene's germline CDR1 is SGHRS and CDR2 YFSETQ. The chain's CDR3 is CASSSPRGQETQYF. The CDR3 DNA is TGCGCCAGCAGTTCCCCCCGGGGCCAAGAGACCCAGTACTTC.

The chain couples TRBV21-1 to TRBJ1-5. TRBV21-1 is recorded as a pseudogene. The CDR3 covers 17 residues. The CDR3 here is CASSKVGGRYSNQPQHF. CDR3 DNA sequence: TGTGCCAGCAGCAAGGTTGGAGGCAGATATAGCAATCAGCCCCAGCATTTT.

The chain links TRBV9 to TRBJ2-5; TRBD1 might be the D (8 bases). V was cut by 5 bases and J by 7 bases, with 18 bases left in between. This CDR3 region has 14 residues. CDR1 SGDLS and CDR2 YYNGEE come from the germline V gene. The DNA for the CDR3 is TGTGCCAGCAGTGGACGGACAGGGAGGGGGACCCAGTACTTC. Protein sequence: CASSGRTGRGTQYF.

This clone was counted a few times. This chain connects TRBV5-1 to TRBJ2-2; no clear D gene. The V gene lost 7 bases and the J gene lost 4 bases, with 8 bases spanning the gap. Germline V gene sequence: CDR1 SGHRS, CDR2 YFSETQ. This CDR3 contains 12 residues. CDR3 nucleotides: TGCGCCAGCGGCGGTGGCACCGGGGAGCTGTTTTTT. Protein sequence: CASGGGTGELFF.

The chain uses TRBV19 and TRBJ1-1; possible D gene TRBD1, 5 bases. CDR3 size: 12 residues. Germline assignment: CDR1 LNHDA and CDR2 SQIVND (reference sequence). V shed 3 bases and J shed 5 bases, with 7 bases lying between them. The CDR3 is CASSMGGTEAFF. In DNA form, the CDR3 reads TGTGCCAGTAGTATGGGGGGGACTGAAGCTTTCTTT. Using reference TRBV19 and TRBJ1-1 for the parts outside the CDR3, the full variable domain is DGGITQSPKYLFRKEGQNVTLSCEQNLNHDAMYWYRQDPGQGLRLIYYSQIVNDFQKGDIAEGYSVSREKKESFPLTVTSAQKNPTAFYLCASSMGGTEAFFGQGTRLTVV.

The rearrangement links TRBV9 to TRBJ1-1, with D maybe TRBD1 (5 bases). Germline V gene sequence: CDR1 SGDLS, CDR2 YYNGEE. Trimming stripped 4 bases from V and 1 base from J, with 11 bases between. CDR3 length: 14 amino acids. The CDR3: CASSTHGGNTEAFF. The CDR3 DNA follows: TGTGCCAGCAGCACCCACGGGGGGAACACTGAAGCTTTCTTT.

The V call is TRBV7-3, the J call TRBJ1-1; 7 nucleotides line up with TRBD1. This CDR3 has 13 amino acids. After removal of 5 bases from V and 4 bases from J, the junction contained 4 bases not matched to a gene. Per the germline V gene, CDR1 is SGHTA and CDR2 is FQGTGA. Here the CDR3 reads CASSASGGTEAFF. The DNA of the CDR3 is TGTGCCAGCAGCGCCTCAGGGGGCACTGAAGCTTTCTTT.

The rearrangement uses TRBV27 and TRBJ2-6; D call uncertain. The ends were cut back, 6 bases at V and 4 bases at J, with 10 bases in the middle. The CDR3 runs 14 residues. The germline CDR1 and CDR2 sequences are MNHEY and SMNVEV (reference sequence). This CDR3 reads CASRQFLGANVLTF. The DNA for the CDR3 is TGTGCCAGCAGACAATTTCTGGGGGCCAACGTCCTGACTTTC.

This clone came up once. The chain recombines TRBV4-1 with TRBJ2-5, with TRBD2 matching 11 bases. The V gene end was trimmed by 5 bases and the J gene end by 2 bases; junction bases not matched to a gene: 10. This CDR3 region has 17 residues. CDR1 is MGHRA, CDR2 YSYEKL, per germline. CDR3 sequence reads: CASSDLAGGLGQETQYF. In DNA, the CDR3 is TGCGCCAGCAGCGATCTAGCGGGGGGCCTGGGGCAAGAGACCCAGTACTTC.

This chain links TRBV7-2 with TRBJ2-3; 13 bases match TRBD2. The length of the CDR3 is 15 residues. Germline V gene lookup returns CDR1 SGHTA and CDR2 FQGNSA. V lost 3 bases, J lost 4 bases, and 1 base stayed unmatched. CDR3 sequence (DNA): TGTGCCAGCAGCTTGGGACTAGCGGGGTCAGATACGCAGTATTTT. This gives the protein CASSLGLAGSDTQYF.

V gene TRBV6-5 combines with J gene TRBJ2-7, with D possibly matching TRBD2 (6 bases). V was pared by 2 bases and J by 6 bases, with 11 bases between. The CDR3 contains 13 residues. Per germline, CDR1 MNHEY and CDR2 SVGAGI. CDR3 in DNA: TGTGCCAGCAGTTACGCGGGACGGGGCGAGCAGTACTTC. This sequence encodes CASSYAGRGEQYF.

The V gene is TRBV10-2, the J gene TRBJ1-2, with 8 bases fitting TRBD1. After removal of 4 bases from V and 2 bases from J, the junction contained 12 bases not matched to a gene. Germline loops: CDR1 WSHSY, CDR2 SAAADI. The CDR3 is 17 residues long. CDR3: CASSGGQAGRENYGYTF. CDR3 in DNA: TGCGCCAGCAGTGGGGGACAGGCAGGAAGGGAGAACTATGGCTACACCTTC.

J is TRBJ2-3 and V is TRBV9; a weak D match, TRBD2 (5 bases). The V gene lost 6 bases and the J gene lost 0 bases, with 14 bases spanning the gap. The length of the CDR3 is 15 residues. CDR1 SGDLS and CDR2 YYNGEE come from the germline V gene. The CDR3 sequence: CASTGFPSSTDTQYF. As DNA, the CDR3 is TGTGCCAGCACGGGGTTTCCCTCTAGCACAGATACGCAGTATTTT.

Comment on this clone: At one end the junction does not follow the germline gene, possibly because of a read error. The chain links TRBV30 to TRBJ1-3; no clear D gene. Per the germline V gene, CDR1 is GTSNPN and CDR2 is SVGIG (reference sequence). The CDR3 runs 16 residues. CDR3 in DNA: TGTGCCCGGAGTCCCTCGGGGTTCAGCTCTGGAAACACCATATATTTT. Translation gives CARSPSGFSSGNTIYF. Full variable domain (rest looked up from reference TRBV30 and TRBJ1-3): SQTIHQWPATLVQPVGSPLSLECTVEGTSNPNLYWYRQAAGRGLQLLFYSVGIGQISSEVPQNLSASRPQDRQFILSSKKLLLSDSGFYLCARSPSGFSSGNTIYFGEGSWLTVV.

A remark on this clone: Here the CDR3 omits its conserved ending phenylalanine or tryptophan, so a read error is the likely source. The DNA is omitted, as the CDR3 cannot be located on it reliably, and the CDR3 follows TCRdb's listing. This chain joins TRBV9 and TRBJ2-4; TRBD2, the table's D call, lacks a check against the DNA. In germline, CDR1 is SGDLS, CDR2 YYNGEE. The CDR3 sequence runs 9 residues, both termini included. The CDR3 reads CASSAGLKG.

The chain is built from TRBV6-5 and TRBJ2-7, with 8 bases that match TRBD1. Germline V gene lookup returns CDR1 MNHEY and CDR2 SVGAGI. The CDR3 totals 13 residues. After removal of 6 bases from V and 3 bases from J, the junction contained 4 bases not matched to a gene. CDR3 nucleotide sequence: TGTGCCAGCAGCGCAGGGACAGGCTACGAGCAGTACTTC. Translated, it gives CASSAGTGYEQYF.